These 7 T cell receptor beta chains came from one sample sequenced in a study of CD8+ T cells in alopecia areata. Sequencing used cDNA as its template, made by extracting RNA and reverse transcribing it. Sequencing was performed with immunoSEQ multiplex PCR; in TCRdb, only in-frame clones are kept and a portion is missing. Of about 200,000 clones detected, about 64% appear once; the ten largest clones hold 4% to 5%. Treatment reported: oral pan-JAK inhibitor, 5-10 mg twice daily. The material was CD4+ T cells sorted from blood, obtained at week 4, from a patient treated with tofacitinib. These receptor sequences come from a human donor with alopecia areata.

This clone appeared a single time. The J gene is TRBJ1-1, the V gene TRBV9; D uncertain. The V end was cut by 1 base, the J end by 4 bases, with 11 bases between. Germline CDR1 SGDLS, CDR2 YYNGEE. This CDR3 is built from 14 residues. This CDR3 is CASSVSPVGTEAFF. The CDR3 DNA reads as TGTGCCAGCAGCGTAAGCCCGGTGGGCACTGAAGCTTTCTTT.

The J gene is TRBJ2-1, the V gene TRBV14; 15 positions agree with TRBD2. Trimming took 4 bases from V and 16 from J; bases not matched to a gene: 5. Looked up from germline, CDR1 is SGHDN and CDR2 is FVKESK. The length of the CDR3 is 13 residues. The CDR3 is CASSRWTSGGVFF. The CDR3 DNA reads TGTGCCAGCAGCCGATGGACTAGCGGGGGGGTATTCTTC.

The chain recombines TRBV27 with TRBJ2-4; D is unresolved. The CDR3 loop spans 14 amino acids. Trimming removed 4 bases at V and 13 bases at J, with 20 bases between. CDR1 is MNHEY, CDR2 SMNVEV, per germline (reference sequence). The CDR3, as DNA: TGTGCCAGCAGTTCCCCGGGCAGCTACTCCAGGCAGTACTTC. Its translation is CASSSPGSYSRQYF.

The rearrangement uses TRBV29-1 and TRBJ1-2, with TRBD1 matching 9 bases. The CDR3 length is 13 residues. The junction had 7 bases not matched to a gene; V was cut back by 3 bases and J by 8 bases. CDR1 is SQVTM, CDR2 ANQGSEA, per germline. CDR3: CSVDPGTGNGYTF. The CDR3 nucleotides read TGCAGCGTTGATCCCGGGACAGGGAACGGCTACACCTTC.

This clone occurred a few times. V and J are TRBV29-1 and TRBJ2-1; TRBD2 agrees at 7 bases. This CDR3 has 13 residues. CDR1 SQVTM and CDR2 ANQGSEA come from the germline V gene. V lost 0 bases, J lost 12 bases, and 8 bases stayed unmatched. The CDR3 DNA reads as TGCAGCGTTGAAGAGCAGTGGGGGGGAGTGCAGTTCTTC. Amino acids: CSVEEQWGGVQFF.

This clone appeared a few times. V usage is TRBV2 and J usage is TRBJ1-4, with D maybe TRBD1 (5 bases). Trimming shortened V by 3 bases and J by 8 bases, and 16 bases separated the two germline ends. This CDR3 contains 15 residues. Looked up from germline, CDR1 is SNHLY and CDR2 is FYNNEI. The CDR3 loop reads CASSDRTNRGEKLFF. CDR3 nucleotides: TGTGCCAGCAGTGATAGGACAAATCGGGGAGAAAAACTGTTTTTT.

The chain recombines TRBV18 with TRBJ2-7, with D perhaps assigned TRBD1 or TRBD2 (6 bases each). V was trimmed by 6 bases and J by 3 bases, leaving 12 bases between them. The CDR3 extends over 13 amino acids. Germline V CDR1 and CDR2: KGHSH, LQKENI. CDR3 amino acids: CASSRGVDYEQYF. CDR3 in DNA: TGTGCCAGCTCGAGGGGGGTGGACTACGAGCAGTACTTC.